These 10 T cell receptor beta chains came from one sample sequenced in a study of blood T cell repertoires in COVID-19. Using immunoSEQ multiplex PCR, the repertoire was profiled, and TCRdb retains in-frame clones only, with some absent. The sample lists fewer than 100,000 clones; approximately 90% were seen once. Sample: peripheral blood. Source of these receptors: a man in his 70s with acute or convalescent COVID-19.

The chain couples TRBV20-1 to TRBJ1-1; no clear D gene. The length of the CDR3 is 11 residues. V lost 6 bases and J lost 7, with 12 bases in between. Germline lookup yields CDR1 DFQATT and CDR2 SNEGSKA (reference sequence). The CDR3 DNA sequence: TGCAGTGCCCCCCGAGAAGTTGAAGCTTTCTTT. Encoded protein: CSAPREVEAFF.

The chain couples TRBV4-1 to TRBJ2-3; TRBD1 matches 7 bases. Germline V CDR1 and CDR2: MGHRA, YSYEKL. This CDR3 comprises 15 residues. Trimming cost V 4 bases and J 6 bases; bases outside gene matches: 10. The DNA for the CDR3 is TGCGCCAGCAGCCTGACAGGGCCTGGTGGTGATACGCAGTATTTT. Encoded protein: CASSLTGPGGDTQYF.

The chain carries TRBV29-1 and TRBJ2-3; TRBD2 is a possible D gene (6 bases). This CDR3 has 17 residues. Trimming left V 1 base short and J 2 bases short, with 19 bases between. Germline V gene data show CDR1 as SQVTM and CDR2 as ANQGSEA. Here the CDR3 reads CSVEVDFRLALTDTQYF. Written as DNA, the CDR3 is TGCAGCGTTGAAGTAGATTTTCGGCTAGCGCTCACAGATACGCAGTATTTT.

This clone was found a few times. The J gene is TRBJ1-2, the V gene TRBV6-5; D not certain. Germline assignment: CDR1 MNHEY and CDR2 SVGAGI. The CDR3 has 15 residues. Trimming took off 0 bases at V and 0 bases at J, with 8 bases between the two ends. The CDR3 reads CASSYSKDSNYGYTF. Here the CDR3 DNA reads TGTGCCAGCAGTTACTCAAAGGACTCTAACTATGGCTACACCTTC.

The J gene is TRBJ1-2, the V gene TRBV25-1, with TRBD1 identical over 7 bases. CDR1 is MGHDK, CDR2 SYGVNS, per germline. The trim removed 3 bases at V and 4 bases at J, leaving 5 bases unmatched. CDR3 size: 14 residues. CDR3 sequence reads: CASSDYRGGYGYTF. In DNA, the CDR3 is TGTGCCAGCAGTGACTACAGGGGTGGCTATGGCTACACCTTC.

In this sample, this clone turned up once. The CDR3, as DNA: TGTGCCAGCAGACTAGGAAGGAGGCCTTTCTTT. It specifies CASRLGRRPFF. This chain connects TRBV12-3 or TRBV12-4 to TRBJ1-1; no reliable D call. The CDR3 totals 11 residues. With 6 bases removed from V and 12 bases from J, the gap between germline ends came to 14 bases.

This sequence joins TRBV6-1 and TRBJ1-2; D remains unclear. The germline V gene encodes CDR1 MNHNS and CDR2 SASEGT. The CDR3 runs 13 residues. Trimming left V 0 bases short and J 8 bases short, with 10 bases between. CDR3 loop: CASSEAGGFGYTF. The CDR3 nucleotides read TGTGCCAGCAGTGAAGCAGGAGGGTTCGGCTACACCTTC.

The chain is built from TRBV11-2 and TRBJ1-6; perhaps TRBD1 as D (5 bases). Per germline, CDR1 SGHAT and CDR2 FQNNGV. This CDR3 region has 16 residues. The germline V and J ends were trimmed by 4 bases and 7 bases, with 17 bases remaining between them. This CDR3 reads CASSSRTIRVNSPLHF. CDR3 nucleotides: TGTGCCAGCAGCTCCCGGACAATCAGGGTGAATTCACCCCTCCACTTT.

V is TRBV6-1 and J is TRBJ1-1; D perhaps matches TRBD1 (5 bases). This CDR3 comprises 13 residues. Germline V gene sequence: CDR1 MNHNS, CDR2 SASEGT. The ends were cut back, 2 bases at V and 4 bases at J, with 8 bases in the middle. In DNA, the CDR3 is TGTGCCAGCAGTGAAAGACAGATCACTGAAGCTTTCTTT. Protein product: CASSERQITEAFF.

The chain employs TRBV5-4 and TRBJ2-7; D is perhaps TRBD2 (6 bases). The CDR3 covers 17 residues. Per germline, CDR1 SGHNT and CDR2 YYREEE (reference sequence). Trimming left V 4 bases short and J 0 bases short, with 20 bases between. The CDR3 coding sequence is TGTGCCAGCAGCCCTAGACTGGGCGGGGTTAGCTCCTACGAGCAGTACTTC. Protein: CASSPRLGGVSSYEQYF.